Shown below are 15 T cell receptor beta chains from a single sample sequenced in a study of T cells in women clearing cervical HPV infection. Clones were sequenced by immunoSEQ multiplex PCR, and TCRdb holds only the in-frame ones, with some missing. The sample totals approximately 30,000 clones; its top ten clones hold 1.6%. Material: blood buffy coat. The receptor set was obtained from a woman aged 18 to 69 with a cervical HPV16 infection that either progressed to CIN3+ or cleared (not recorded which).

On this clone itself: Read data end 3 residues before the CDR3 end; the end is taken from the germline J gene. This chain uses TRBV28 with TRBJ2-3; D call uncertain. The CDR3 totals 13 residues. V dropped 7 bases and J dropped 0 bases, with 8 bases sitting between them. Germline loops: CDR1 MDHEN, CDR2 SYDVKM. The CDR3 loop reads CASIRSSTDTQYF. The CDR3 bases that were read are TGTGCCAGCATTCGTTCTAGCACAGATACG.

Comment on this clone: The CDR3 goes on 3 residues after the read ends, and that part is filled in from the germline J gene. The chain carries TRBV19 and TRBJ2-3; 8 nucleotides align to TRBD2. Germline assignment: CDR1 LNHDA and CDR2 SQIVND (reference sequence). V lost 1 base, J lost 2 bases, and 5 bases stayed unmatched. This CDR3 contains 16 residues. CDR3 in amino acids: CASSIVGGGPTDTQYF. CDR3 DNA, as far as it was read: TGTGCCAGTAGTATAGTGGGCGGGGGGCCCACAGATACG. Full variable domain (rest looked up from reference TRBV19 and TRBJ2-3): DGGITQSPKYLFRKEGQNVTLSCEQNLNHDAMYWYRQDPGQGLRLIYYSQIVNDFQKGDIAEGYSVSREKKESFPLTVTSAQKNPTAFYLCASSIVGGGPTDTQYFGPGTRLTVL.

About this clone: The DNA ends 3 residues before the CDR3 does, and the rest of the CDR3 is filled in from the germline J gene. V and J are TRBV28 and TRBJ2-7; D is possibly TRBD1 (6 bases). The CDR3 covers 13 residues. V was trimmed by 5 bases and J by 2 bases, leaving 10 bases between them. Germline V gives CDR1 MDHEN, CDR2 SYDVKM. CDR3 DNA, as far as it was read: TGTGCCAGCAGTCCAGGGGCTCCCTACGAG. Translated: CASSPGAPYE. The entire CDR3 protein reads CASSPGAPYEQYF. The full variable domain, with the rest looked up from reference TRBV28 and TRBJ2-7, is DVKVTQSSRYLVKRTGEKVFLECVQDMDHENMFWYRQDPGLGLRLIYFSYDVKMKEKGDIPEGYSVSREKKERFSLILESASTNQTSMYLCASSPGAPYEQYFGPGTRLTVT.

Concerning this clone: The CDR3 end is not reached by the read, which stops 3 residues before it; the germline J gene fills it in. The V call is TRBV28, the J call TRBJ2-5, with 8 bases identical to TRBD1. Looked up from germline, CDR1 is MDHEN and CDR2 is SYDVKM. The CDR3 covers 12 residues. CDR3 DNA, as far as it was read: TGTGCCAGCAGTTTGGACAGGGAAACC. It translates to CASSLDRET. The whole CDR3 sequence is CASSLDRETQYF. Filled out from reference TRBV28 and TRBJ2-5, the complete variable domain reads DVKVTQSSRYLVKRTGEKVFLECVQDMDHENMFWYRQDPGLGLRLIYFSYDVKMKEKGDIPEGYSVSREKKERFSLILESASTNQTSMYLCASSLDRETQYFGPGTRLLVL.

In regard to this clone: Sequencing ends 3 residues short of the CDR3 end; the germline J gene provides the rest. This sequence joins TRBV19 and TRBJ2-3, with TRBD1 matching over 11 bases. Germline lookup yields CDR1 LNHDA and CDR2 SQIVND (reference sequence). The CDR3 sequence is 14 residues long. The CDR3 region is CASSPPGQGETQYF. The CDR3 bases that were read are TGTGCCAGTAGTCCGCCGGGACAGGGGGAGACG. Drawing the rest from reference TRBV19 and TRBJ2-3, the complete variable domain is DGGITQSPKYLFRKEGQNVTLSCEQNLNHDAMYWYRQDPGQGLRLIYYSQIVNDFQKGDIAEGYSVSREKKESFPLTVTSAQKNPTAFYLCASSPPGQGETQYFGPGTRLTVL.

In regard to this clone: Coverage ceases 3 residues before the CDR3 finishes, and the germline J gene fills in the end. The chain recombines TRBV3-1 (or the pseudogene TRBV3-2) with TRBJ2-3; D gene uncertain. Trimming took 2 bases from V and 4 from J, leaving 7 bases between them. Germline-derived CDR1 and CDR2 are LGHDT and YNNKEL (reference sequence). The CDR3 sequence is 13 residues long. The CDR3 bases that were read are TGTGCCAGCAGCCAATTTCAGGCAGATACG. This sequence encodes CASSQFQADT. The entire CDR3 protein reads CASSQFQADTQYF.

Regarding this clone: The sequence runs out 3 residues before the end of the CDR3; the remainder is reconstructed from the germline J gene. The chain uses TRBV20-1 and TRBJ2-1; 11 nucleotides match TRBD2. The CDR3 covers 17 residues. Trimming at V came to 1 base and at J to 0 bases, leaving 5 bases not matched to a gene. Germline CDR1 reads DFQATT; CDR2 reads SNEGSKA (reference sequence). Incomplete CDR3 DNA: TGCAGTGCTAGAGTGGGTAGCGGGAGGGGCTCCTACAATGAG. This codes for CSARVGSGRGSYNE. From start to end, the CDR3 is CSARVGSGRGSYNEQFF.

The CDR3 loop reads CSARDGTTKETQYF. CDR3 DNA, as far as it was read: TGCAGTGCTAGAGACGGGACTACAAAAGAGACC. The chain combines TRBV20-1 with TRBJ2-5; TRBD2 matches 7 bases. Sequencing ends 3 residues short of the CDR3 end; the germline J gene provides the rest. CDR1 and CDR2 (germline): DFQATT, SNEGSKA (reference sequence). CDR3 length: 14 amino acids. The V segment lost 0 bases and the J segment 3 bases; nucleotides outside the gene matches: 4.

A word on this clone: The CDR3 end lies 3 residues beyond the end of the read and is filled in from the germline J gene. This chain connects TRBV30 to TRBJ1-4, with unresolved D. This CDR3 region has 12 residues. Germline CDR1 GTSNPN, CDR2 SVGIG (reference sequence). The germline V and J ends were trimmed by 0 bases and 10 bases, with 9 bases remaining between them. The CDR3 loop reads CAWSVTSGKLFF. The CDR3 DNA, read in part, is TGTGCCTGGAGTGTAACTTCGGGAAAA.

In regard to this clone: Read sequence stops 3 residues before the CDR3 end, and the germline J gene provides the missing end. The chain employs TRBV2 and TRBJ1-5; D unclear. Germline lookup yields CDR1 SNHLY and CDR2 FYNNEI. V was clipped by 5 bases and J by 1 base, with 12 bases between them. This CDR3 is 15 amino acids long. This chain's CDR3 is CASSYGRGSNQPQHF. The sequenced CDR3 bases are TGTGCCAGCAGTTACGGACGGGGAAGCAATCAGCCC. Full variable domain (missing parts from reference TRBV2 and TRBJ1-5): EPEVTQTPSHQVTQMGQEVILRCVPISNHLYFYWYRQILGQKVEFLVSFYNNEISEKSEIFDDQFSVERPDGSNFTLKIRSTKLEDSAMYFCASSYGRGSNQPQHFGDGTRLSIL.

A word on this clone: The sequenced fragment ends 3 residues before the CDR3 boundary, so the rest is inferred from the germline J gene. The chain employs TRBV5-1 and TRBJ2-1, with D tentatively TRBD1 (7 bases). The CDR3 is 15 amino acids. Germline loops: CDR1 SGHRS, CDR2 YFSETQ. V lost 3 bases, J lost 1 base, and 11 bases lay in between. This chain's CDR3 is CASSSSGGSYNEQFF. The part of the CDR3 DNA that was read is TGCGCCAGCAGCTCCTCAGGGGGGTCCTACAATGAG.

In regard to this clone: Its ends do not fully match the called genes, so a read error is possible. Read data end 3 residues before the CDR3 end; the end is taken from the germline J gene. The chain is built from TRBV2 and TRBJ1-6, with a weak D call TRBD1 (5 bases). The CDR3 covers 15 residues. Germline V gene lookup returns CDR1 SNHLY and CDR2 FYNNEI. CDR3 bases read: TGTGCCAGCAGTGGTCAGGGATTGTATAGTTCACCC. It encodes CASSGQGLYSSP. The whole CDR3 is CASSGQGLYSSPLHF.

Of note for this clone: The observed sequence ends 3 residues before the CDR3 terminus, with the missing tail filled in from the germline J gene. This chain connects TRBV5-1 to TRBJ1-1; D may be TRBD1 (5 bases). With 1 base removed from V and 5 bases from J, the gap between germline ends came to 21 bases. The germline gives CDR1 SGHRS, CDR2 YFSETQ. CDR3 length: 17 residues. CDR3 sequence: CASSLYGAGGGRTEAFF. The CDR3 bases that were read are TGCGCCAGCAGCTTGTATGGGGCTGGGGGGGGTAGGACTGAA. The full variable domain, completed using reference TRBV5-1 and TRBJ1-1, is KAGVTQTPRYLIKTRGQQVTLSCSPISGHRSVSWYQQTPGQGLQFLFEYFSETQRNKGNFPGRFSGRQFSNSRSEMNVSTLELGDSALYLCASSLYGAGGGRTEAFFGQGTRLTVV.

As to this clone: Sequencing ends 3 residues short of the CDR3 end; the germline J gene provides the rest. The V call is TRBV5-1, the J call TRBJ2-1; 8 bases line up with TRBD2. The CDR3 runs to 17 residues. V shed 0 bases, J shed 6 bases, and the junction held 11 bases outside the gene matches. Germline V gene lookup returns CDR1 SGHRS and CDR2 YFSETQ. Partial CDR3 DNA: TGCGCCAGCAGCTTGGGGCCCCCGGGGGGGGGTACCAATGAG. Amino acids: CASSLGPPGGGTNE. The whole CDR3 sequence reads CASSLGPPGGGTNEQFF.

As regards this clone: The read ends 3 residues before the CDR3 terminus; that terminus is restored from the germline J gene. The V and J genes are TRBV12-3 or TRBV12-4 and TRBJ2-1; 9 nucleotides agree with TRBD1. V dropped 6 bases and J dropped 6; count of bases not matched to a gene: 6. The CDR3 is 14 amino acids. This CDR3 is CASRRDRVSNEQFF. The CDR3 bases that were read are TGTGCCAGCAGACGGGACAGGGTCAGCAATGAG.